Listed below are T cell receptor beta chains from one sample, sequenced in a study of blood T cells in healthy people across ages. TCRdb processed the 5' RACE reads anew with MiXCR; each CDR3 protein has one entry. The sample gives roughly 900,000 distinct CDR3 sequences, about 44% of which show up once; over 10% is in the top ten. Specimen: blood. The receptors originated from a man between 25 and 39 years old in good health. Each CDR3 is given with its conserved first and last residue. Each record gives: D gene, clone size, V gene, CDR3 length, J gene, CDR3 DNA, CDR3 protein. D genes are given only for firm matches. Clone size is shown for a subset of rows, as once, few, many or a class of expanded clone.

TRBD1	-	TRBV18	16	TRBJ2-7	TGTGCCACCCGGGGCACCGGACAGGAAAATGCCTACGAGCAGTACTTC	CATRGTGQENAYEQYF
-	few	TRBV12-3/TRBV12-4	14	TRBJ1-5	TGTGCCAGCAGCCTGAGGGGCTTGTTTCAGCCCCAGCATTTT	CASSLRGLFQPQHF
TRBD2	few	TRBV28	14	TRBJ2-1	TGTGCCAGCGATCGGGGGGGCCTAGGCAATGAGCAGTTCTTC	CASDRGGLGNEQFF
-	-	TRBV30	15	TRBJ1-2	TGTGCCTGGAGTGTACGCTCTGGCTATGGCTATGGCTACACCTTC	CAWSVRSGYGYGYTF
-	-	TRBV3-1	17	TRBJ2-7	TGTGCCAGCAGCCAAGTAAGGAGGGGTACAGCATCCTACGAGCAGTACTTC	CASSQVRRGTASYEQYF
-	-	TRBV7-9	15	TRBJ1-4	TGTGCCAGCAGCATCGGTCCCGCAGCCAGTGAAAAACTGTTTTTT	CASSIGPAASEKLFF
TRBD1	few	TRBV2	14	TRBJ1-6	TGTGCCAGCAGACTACAGGGGTCAGGATCACCCCTCCACTTT	CASRLQGSGSPLHF
TRBD2	few	TRBV7-2	16	TRBJ2-1	TGTGCCAGCAGCTTAAGCGGCGGTGGAGGCGGGGGTGAGCAGTTCTTC	CASSLSGGGGGGEQFF
-	few	TRBV15	16	TRBJ1-2	TGTGCCACCAGCAGAGATTTAGGAGGGGACCACTATGGCTACACCTTC	CATSRDLGGDHYGYTF
-	-	TRBV2	15	TRBJ2-5	TGTGCCAGCAGTGGATGGGGGTGGGACCAAGAGACCCAGTACTTC	CASSGWGWDQETQYF
-	-	TRBV21-1	15	TRBJ2-7	TGTGCCAGCAGCAAAGATGACAGGGAGGCCTACGAGCAGTACTTC	CASSKDDREAYEQYF
-	-	TRBV15	12	TRBJ1-2	TGTGCCACCAGCGGCGAGAGGGATGGCTACACCTTC	CATSGERDGYTF
-	many	TRBV6-4	15	TRBJ2-3	TGTGCCAGCAGTGGGTCTAGTGCTAGCACAGATACGCAGTATTTT	CASSGSSASTDTQYF
TRBD1	-	TRBV27	16	TRBJ2-5	TGTGCCAGCAGCCGCGGGCCGGGACAGTCAACCTACGCGCAGTACTTC	CASSRGPGQSTYAQYF
TRBD1	-	TRBV7-2	15	TRBJ1-2	TGTGCCAGCAGCCACCCGGACAGGGGGCACTATGGCTACACCTTC	CASSHPDRGHYGYTF
-	few	TRBV12-3/TRBV12-4	13	TRBJ2-7	TGTGCCAGCAGTCCACGGGGGAACTACGAGCAGTACTTC	CASSPRGNYEQYF
-	few	TRBV6-5	13	TRBJ2-3	TGTGCCAGCAGTTACTCTGAGGCCGATACGCAGTATTTT	CASSYSEADTQYF
-	once	TRBV5-1	15	TRBJ1-2	TGCGCCAGCAGCCCCATGGAGCCTCCTAACTATGGCTACACCTTC	CASSPMEPPNYGYTF
TRBD2	-	TRBV20-1	15	TRBJ2-1	TGCAGTGCTAGGGCGCCCAGCGGGGCATACGATGAGCAGTTCTTC	CSARAPSGAYDEQFF
TRBD2	-	TRBV10-2	15	TRBJ2-2	TGCGCCAGCAAACAAAGCGGGGGCAACACCGGGGAGCTGTTTTTT	CASKQSGGNTGELFF
-	-	TRBV3-1	16	TRBJ2-5	TGTGCCAGCAGCCAAGGGCGCACATTCCCCCAAGAGACCCAGTACTTC	CASSQGRTFPQETQYF
-	-	TRBV12-3/TRBV12-4	16	TRBJ2-3	TGTGCCAGCAGTTTCGGTTCCAGAGGAAACGCAGATACGCAGTATTTT	CASSFGSRGNADTQYF